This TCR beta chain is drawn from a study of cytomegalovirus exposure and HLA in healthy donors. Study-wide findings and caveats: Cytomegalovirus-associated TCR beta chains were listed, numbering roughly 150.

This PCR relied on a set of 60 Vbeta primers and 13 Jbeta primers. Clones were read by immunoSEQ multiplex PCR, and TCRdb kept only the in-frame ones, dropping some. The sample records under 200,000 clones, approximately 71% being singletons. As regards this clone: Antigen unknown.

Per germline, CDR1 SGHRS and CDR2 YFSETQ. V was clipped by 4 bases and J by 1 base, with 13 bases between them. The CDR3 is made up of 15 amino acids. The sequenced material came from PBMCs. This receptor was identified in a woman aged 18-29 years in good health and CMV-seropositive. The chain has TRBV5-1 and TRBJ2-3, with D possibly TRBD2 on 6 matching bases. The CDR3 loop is CASSPLATGTDTQYF. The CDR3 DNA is TGCGCCAGCAGCCCTCTAGCGACTGGCACAGATACGCAGTATTTT.